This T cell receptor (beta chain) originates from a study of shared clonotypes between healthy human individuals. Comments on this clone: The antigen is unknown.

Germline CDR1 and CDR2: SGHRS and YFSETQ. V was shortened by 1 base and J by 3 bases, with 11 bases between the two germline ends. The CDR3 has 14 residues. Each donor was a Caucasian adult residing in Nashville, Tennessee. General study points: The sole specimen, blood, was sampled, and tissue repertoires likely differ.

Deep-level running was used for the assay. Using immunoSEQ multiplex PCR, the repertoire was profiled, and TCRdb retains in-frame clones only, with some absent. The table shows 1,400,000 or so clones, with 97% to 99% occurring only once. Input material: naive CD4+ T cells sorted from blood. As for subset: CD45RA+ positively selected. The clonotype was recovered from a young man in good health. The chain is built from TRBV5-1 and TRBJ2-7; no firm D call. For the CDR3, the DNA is TGCGCCAGCAGCTTGATCCCAGATAGCTACGAGCAGTACTTC. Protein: CASSLIPDSYEQYF. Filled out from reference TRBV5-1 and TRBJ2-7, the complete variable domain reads KAGVTQTPRYLIKTRGQQVTLSCSPISGHRSVSWYQQTPGQGLQFLFEYFSETQRNKGNFPGRFSGRQFSNSRSEMNVSTLELGDSALYLCASSLIPDSYEQYFGPGTRLTVT.